The present T cell receptor beta chain was sequenced within a study of human T cells and chemical hapten exposure. The germline V and J ends were trimmed by 0 bases and 0 bases, with 12 bases remaining between them. CDR1 and CDR2 (germline): LGHNA, YSLEER. The CDR3 extends over 17 amino acids. Described time point: pre-sensitization, week 0. Documented treatment: therapeutic diphenylcyclopropenone sensitization with weekly scalp DPC. Drawing of blood took place ahead of applying each patch test. At least ten counts were recorded for this clonotype. Its specificity is unknown. From the RACE reads, TCRdb called clonotypes with MiXCR, one entry per CDR3 protein. The data contain roughly 120,000 distinct CDR3 sequences, approximately 12% of them singletons. Notes on the study in general: Sensitizing with DPC caused no change in TCRs above 1 in 1000 frequency. The study found that PT1 expanded TCR counts correlated positively with patch test score.

V and J are TRBV4-3 and TRBJ2-1; the D is unclear. This TCR came from a young woman with alopecia areata. Some clones in this sample may be carry-over from other donors' samples. The source material was whole blood, sampled in connection with sensitization to the hapten diphenylcyclopropenone (DPC). The DNA for the CDR3 is TGCGCCAGCAGCCAAGATCTGGCCGGCAGCTCCTACAATGAGCAGTTCTTC. It is translated as CASSQDLAGSSYNEQFF.